The next 5 T cell receptor beta chains were all read from a single sample in a study of T cell responses to AZD1222 COVID-19 vaccine. Measured with immunoSEQ multiplex PCR; TCRdb has only the in-frame clones, and not every one. This sample has approximately 120,000 clones, with 88% found just once. Sample: peripheral blood, taken on day 0 of AZD1222 vaccination. The source of these receptors is an adult in good health.

The genes are TRBV5-1 and TRBJ1-1; a possible D gene is TRBD1 (5 bases). CDR3 length equals 14 residues. Trimming pared 0 bases from V and 0 bases from J, leaving 6 bases between. Germline V lookup: CDR1 SGHRS, CDR2 YFSETQ. This chain's CDR3 is CASSLGDVNTEAFF. CDR3 DNA sequence: TGCGCCAGCAGCTTGGGGGACGTGAACACTGAAGCTTTCTTT.

The rearrangement uses TRBV9 and TRBJ1-2; no clear D gene. CDR3 length equals 15 residues. Germline values: CDR1 SGDLS, CDR2 YYNGEE. The V gene lost 0 bases and the J gene lost 0 bases, with 9 bases spanning the gap. Written as DNA, the CDR3 is TGTGCCAGCAGCGTAGAAGACGGACCTAACTATGGCTACACCTTC. Its protein product is CASSVEDGPNYGYTF.

V and J are TRBV7-8 and TRBJ1-5; D ambiguous. The CDR3 is 16 residues long. Germline values: CDR1 SGHVS, CDR2 FQNEAQ. Trimming took 2 bases from V and 0 from J, leaving 11 bases between them. CDR3 sequence: CASSLWVGSSNQPQHF. For the CDR3, the DNA is TGTGCCAGCAGCTTATGGGTCGGAAGTAGCAATCAGCCCCAGCATTTT.

The rearrangement uses TRBV7-2 and TRBJ2-2; D unresolved. V lost 3 bases and J lost 1, with 6 bases in between. The length of the CDR3 is 14 residues. CDR1 and CDR2 from the germline V gene are SGHTA and FQGNSA. Here the CDR3 reads CASSFGGNTGELFF. The CDR3 DNA sequence: TGTGCCAGCAGCTTCGGCGGGAACACCGGGGAGCTGTTTTTT.

This clone was recorded only once. The chain employs TRBV12-3 or TRBV12-4 and TRBJ2-7; unclear D gene. The CDR3 spans 13 residues. V was shortened by 3 bases and J by 6 bases, with 12 bases between the two germline ends. The CDR3 reads CASSFGLVGEQYF. For the CDR3, the DNA is TGTGCCAGCAGTTTTGGCTTGGTGGGCGAGCAGTACTTC.